Here is one T cell receptor (beta chain) with its context. Its antigen remains unknown. CDR1 MNHEY and CDR2 SVGAGI come from the germline V gene. The ends lost 2 bases at V and 8 bases at J; junction bases unmatched: 2. The CDR3 is 14 residues long. A library of TCRbeta sequences, prepared with unique molecular identifiers, was generated. One entry per CDR3 protein results from TCRdb running MiXCR on the PCR reads. The sample records fewer than 1 million distinct CDR3 sequences, 15% to 20% being singletons. This entry comes from a study of T-cell reconstitution after alpha-beta-depleted transplantation in children. Study observations and caveats: There were some patients whose high TCRbeta diversity at day 60 came from surviving recipient T cells and thymic progenitors.

This sequence joins TRBV6-5 and TRBJ2-1; 11 bases line up with TRBD2. The TCR was taken from a male patient younger than 18 who had a stem cell transplant for acute lymphoblastic leukemia, so the T cells may come from the graft donor. Sequenced material: PBMCs, mostly from graft donor cells, taken 360 days after TCRalphabeta/CD19-depleted stem cell transplant. CDR3 sequence reads: CASSYTSGSYEQFF. The DNA of the CDR3 is TGTGCCAGCAGTTACACTAGCGGGAGCTATGAGCAGTTCTTC.